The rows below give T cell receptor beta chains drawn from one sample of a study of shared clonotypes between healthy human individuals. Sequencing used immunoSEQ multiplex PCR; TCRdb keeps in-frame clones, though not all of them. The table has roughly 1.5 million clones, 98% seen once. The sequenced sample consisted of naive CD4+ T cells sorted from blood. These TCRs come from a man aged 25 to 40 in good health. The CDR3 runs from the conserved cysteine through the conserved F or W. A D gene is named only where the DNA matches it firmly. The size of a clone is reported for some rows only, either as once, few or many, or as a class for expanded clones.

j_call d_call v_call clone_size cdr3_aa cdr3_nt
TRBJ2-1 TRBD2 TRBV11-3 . CASSSSRGLAGVGEQFF TGTGCCAGCAGCTCCTCCCGGGGACTAGCGGGAGTAGGTGAGCAGTTCTTC
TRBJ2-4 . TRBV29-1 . CSVGPDLGIQYF TGCAGCGTTGGACCCGACTTAGGCATTCAGTACTTC
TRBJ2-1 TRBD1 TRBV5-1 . CASSFRPSRGLLDEQFF TGCGCCAGCAGCTTCCGACCGAGCAGGGGGCTTCTCGATGAGCAGTTCTTC
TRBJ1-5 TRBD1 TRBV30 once CAWAQGTGPNQPQHF TGTGCCTGGGCTCAGGGGACAGGGCCCAATCAGCCCCAGCATTTT
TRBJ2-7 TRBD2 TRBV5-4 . CASSLGPSGRTLGEQYF TGTGCCAGCAGCTTGGGGCCTAGCGGGAGGACCTTGGGCGAGCAGTACTTC
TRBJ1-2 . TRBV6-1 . CASSEVPVSYGYTF TGTGCCAGCAGTGAAGTTCCGGTGAGCTATGGCTACACCTTC
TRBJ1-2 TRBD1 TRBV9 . CASSVGTGEIYGYTF TGTGCCAGCAGCGTAGGGACAGGAGAAATCTATGGCTACACCTTC
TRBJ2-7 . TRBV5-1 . CASSTLGDEQYF TGCGCCAGCAGCACCCTCGGGGACGAGCAGTACTTC
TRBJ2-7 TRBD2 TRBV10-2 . CASRTGTSAYEQYF TGCGCCAGCAGGACCGGGACTAGCGCCTACGAGCAGTACTTC
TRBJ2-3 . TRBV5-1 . CASSLDEGTDTQYF TGCGCCAGCAGCTTGGATGAGGGCACAGATACGCAGTATTTT
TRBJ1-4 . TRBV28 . CASRAPGLNEKLFF TGTGCCAGCAGGGCTCCGGGGTTAAATGAAAAACTGTTTTTT
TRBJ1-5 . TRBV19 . CAGGSDQPQHF TGTGCGGGGGGTTCGGATCAGCCCCAGCATTTT
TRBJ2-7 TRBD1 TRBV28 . CASEQRQGPYEQYF TGTGCCAGCGAACAAAGACAGGGCCCCTACGAGCAGTACTTC
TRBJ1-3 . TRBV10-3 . CAIGISQGPGNTIYF TGTGCCATCGGGATATCACAGGGACCTGGAAACACCATATATTTT
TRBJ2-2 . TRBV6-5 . CASSYFSANTGELFF TGTGCCAGCAGTTACTTTTCGGCGAACACCGGGGAGCTGTTTTTT
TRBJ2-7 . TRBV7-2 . CASSPVSAAVEYF TGTGCCAGCAGCCCCGTCTCAGCGGCTGTGGAGTACTTC
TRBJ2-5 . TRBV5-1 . CASSLERVGETQYF TGCGCCAGCAGCTTGGAGAGGGTTGGAGAGACCCAGTACTTC
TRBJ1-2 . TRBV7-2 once CASSSAPAGLGGYTF TGTGCCAGCAGCTCGGCCCCTGCGGGGTTGGGAGGCTACACCTTC
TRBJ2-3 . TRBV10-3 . CAISEGEGDTQYF TGTGCCATCAGTGAGGGGGAAGGGGATACGCAGTATTTT
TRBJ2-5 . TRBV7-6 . CASSLSTLGVQETQYF TGTGCCAGCAGCTTGTCGACCTTAGGGGTTCAAGAGACCCAGTACTTC
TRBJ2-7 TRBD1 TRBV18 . CASSNYRDSSYEQYF TGTGCCAGCTCGAACTATCGGGACAGCTCCTACGAGCAGTACTTC
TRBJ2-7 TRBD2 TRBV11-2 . CASSRRTSSYEQYF TGTGCCAGCAGCCGCCGGACTAGTTCCTACGAGCAGTACTTC
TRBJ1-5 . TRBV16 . CASSPGTINQPQHF TGTGCCAGCAGCCCCGGGACAATCAATCAGCCCCAGCATTTT
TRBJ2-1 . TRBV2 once CASSEALRDNEQFF TGTGCCAGCAGTGAAGCGCTCAGGGACAATGAGCAGTTCTTC
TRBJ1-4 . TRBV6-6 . CASRLGEKLFF TGTGCCAGCAGACTTGGCGAAAAACTGTTTTTT
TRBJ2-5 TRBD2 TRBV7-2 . CASASGSIKETQYF TGTGCCAGCGCTAGCGGGAGTATCAAAGAGACCCAGTACTTC
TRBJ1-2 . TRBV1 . CTSRPAGHRNYGYTF TGCACCAGCAGGCCAGCAGGGCACCGTAACTATGGCTACACCTTC
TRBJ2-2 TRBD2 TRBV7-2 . CASSFRLASNTGELFF TGTGCCAGCAGCTTCCGACTAGCGTCGAACACCGGGGAGCTGTTTTTT
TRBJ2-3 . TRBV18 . CASSPFQDQSGDTQYF TGTGCCAGCTCACCATTTCAGGACCAGAGCGGAGATACGCAGTATTTT
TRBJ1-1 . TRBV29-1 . CSVEGTEAFF TGCAGCGTAGAGGGCACTGAAGCTTTCTTT
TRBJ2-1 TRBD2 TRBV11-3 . CASSFSGRGHEQFF TGTGCCAGCAGCTTTAGCGGGAGAGGGCATGAGCAGTTCTTC
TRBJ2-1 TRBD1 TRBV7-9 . CASSRDRPYNEQFF TGTGCCAGCAGCCGGGACAGACCCTACAATGAGCAGTTCTTC
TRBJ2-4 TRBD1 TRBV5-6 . CASSLGRDRVFSIQYF TGTGCCAGCAGCTTGGGAAGGGACAGGGTCTTCAGCATTCAGTACTTC